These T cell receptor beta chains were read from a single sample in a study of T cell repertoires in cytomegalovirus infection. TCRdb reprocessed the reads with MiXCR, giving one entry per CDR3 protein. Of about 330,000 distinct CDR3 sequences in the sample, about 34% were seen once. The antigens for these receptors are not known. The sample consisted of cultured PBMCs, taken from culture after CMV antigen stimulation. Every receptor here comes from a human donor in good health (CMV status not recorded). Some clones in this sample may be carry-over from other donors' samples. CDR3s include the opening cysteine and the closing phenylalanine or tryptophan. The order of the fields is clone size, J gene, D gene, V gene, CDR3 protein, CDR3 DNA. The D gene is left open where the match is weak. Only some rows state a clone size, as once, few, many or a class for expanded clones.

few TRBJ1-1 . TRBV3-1 CASSQEAGLEAFF TGTGCCAGCAGCCAAGAGGCAGGCCTTGAAGCTTTCTTT
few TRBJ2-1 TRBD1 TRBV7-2 CASSRTWTGGSYNEQFF TGTGCCAGCAGCCGGACGTGGACAGGGGGCTCCTACAATGAGCAGTTCTTC
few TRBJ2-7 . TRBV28 CATYGIYEQYF TGTGCCACATACGGGATATACGAGCAGTACTTC
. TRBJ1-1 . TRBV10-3 CAISDGSRYTEAFF TGTGCCATCAGCGATGGTTCCAGGTACACTGAAGCTTTCTTT
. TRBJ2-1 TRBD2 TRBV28 CASSLPGTSGRRGGRHEQFF TGTGCCAGCAGTTTGCCCGGGACTAGCGGGAGGAGGGGGGGGAGGCATGAGCAGTTCTTC
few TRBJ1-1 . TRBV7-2 CASSSRTSGAFF TGTGCCAGCAGCTCCAGAACCTCCGGAGCTTTCTTT
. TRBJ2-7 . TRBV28 CASSFSTPYEQYF TGTGCCAGCAGTTTTTCCACCCCCTACGAGCAGTACTTC
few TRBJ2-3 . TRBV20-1 CSVRESTDTQYF TGCAGTGTTAGGGAGAGCACAGATACGCAGTATTTT
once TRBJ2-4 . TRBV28 CASSLGLEETKYIQYF TGTGCCAGCAGTTTAGGGCTAGAAGAAACTAAGTACATTCAGTACTTC
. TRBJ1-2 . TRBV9 CASSEDSTTFYGYTF TGTGCCAGCAGCGAGGACTCTACTACCTTCTATGGCTACACCTTC
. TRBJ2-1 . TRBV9 CASSVGGESYNEQFF TGTGCCAGCAGCGTAGGAGGGGAGTCCTACAATGAGCAGTTCTTC
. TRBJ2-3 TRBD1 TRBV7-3 CASSSRQGADTQYF TGTGCCAGCAGCTCACGACAGGGGGCAGATACGCAGTATTTT
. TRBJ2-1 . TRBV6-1 CASSIVTTTHEQFF TGTGCCAGCAGTATCGTGACTACCACGCATGAGCAGTTCTTC
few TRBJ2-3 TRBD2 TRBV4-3 CASSQDFAGASTDTQYF TGCGCCAGCAGCCAAGATTTCGCGGGAGCGAGCACAGATACGCAGTATTTT
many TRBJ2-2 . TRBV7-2 CASSATARNTGELFF TGTGCCAGCAGTGCAACGGCGCGGAACACCGGGGAGCTGTTTTTT
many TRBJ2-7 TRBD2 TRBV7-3 CASSSRTSGKAEQYF TGTGCCAGCAGCTCCAGGACTAGCGGGAAGGCTGAGCAGTACTTC
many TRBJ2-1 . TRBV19 CASSMGGLLIDEQFF TGTGCCAGTAGTATGGGGGGACTCCTCATCGATGAGCAGTTCTTC
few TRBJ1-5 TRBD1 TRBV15 CATSTSPGTGGLSNQPQHF TGTGCCACCAGCACCTCCCCAGGAACAGGGGGGCTTTCTAATCAGCCCCAGCATTTT
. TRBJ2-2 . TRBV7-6 CASSLINGGELFF TGTGCCAGCAGCTTAATAAACGGCGGGGAGCTGTTTTTT
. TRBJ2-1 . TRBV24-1 CATSDGEDSYNEQFF TGTGCCACCAGTGACGGAGAGGACTCCTACAATGAGCAGTTCTTC
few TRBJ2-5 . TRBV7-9 CASSLSSRGSGETQYF TGTGCCAGCAGCTTATCTTCGCGAGGATCGGGAGAGACCCAGTACTTC
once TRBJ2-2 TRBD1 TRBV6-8 CASRGTGSRELFF TGTGCCAGCAGAGGGACAGGGAGTAGAGAGCTGTTTTTT
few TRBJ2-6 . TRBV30 CAWTLNLWGAGANVLTF TGTGCCTGGACCCTTAACCTGTGGGGTGCTGGGGCCAACGTCCTGACTTTC
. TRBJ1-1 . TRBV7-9 CASSATSGEAFF TGTGCCAGCAGCGCGACTTCAGGTGAAGCTTTCTTT
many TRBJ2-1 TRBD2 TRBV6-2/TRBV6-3 CASSSLGLAGFSSYNEQFF TGTGCCAGCAGTTCCCTGGGACTAGCGGGATTCAGCTCCTACAATGAGCAGTTCTTC
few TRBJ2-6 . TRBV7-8 CASSLGGQGANVLTF TGTGCCAGCAGCTTAGGGGGTCAGGGGGCCAACGTCCTGACTTTC
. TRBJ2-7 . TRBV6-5 CASRIFGQSAGFYEQYF TGTGCCAGCAGAATATTTGGACAGAGCGCAGGATTCTACGAGCAGTACTTC
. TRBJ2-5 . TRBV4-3 CASSQGTSPGETQYF TGCGCCAGCAGCCAGGGAACGTCCCCGGGGGAGACCCAGTACTTC
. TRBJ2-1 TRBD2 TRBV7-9 CASSLVAGDKFF TGTGCCAGCAGCTTAGTAGCGGGAGATAAGTTCTTC
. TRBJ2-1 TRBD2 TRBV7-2 CASSLLSSAGAYNEQFF TGTGCCAGCAGCTTACTATCATCGGCGGGAGCTTACAATGAGCAGTTCTTC
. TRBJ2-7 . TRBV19 CASRRRDRTNEQYF TGTGCCAGTAGAAGGCGGGACCGCACAAACGAGCAGTACTTC
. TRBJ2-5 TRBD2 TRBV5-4 CASSLRSSGRSGETQYF TGTGCCAGCAGCTTGCGGTCTAGCGGGCGGAGCGGGGAGACCCAGTACTTC
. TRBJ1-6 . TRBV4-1 CASSNDFHGSSYNSPLHF TGCGCCAGCAGCAATGACTTCCACGGGAGCTCCTATAATTCACCCCTCCACTTT
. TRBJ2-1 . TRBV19 CASSLTIYNEQFF TGTGCCAGTAGCCTCACTATCTACAATGAGCAGTTCTTC
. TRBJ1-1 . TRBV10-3 CAISEQGNTEAFF TGTGCCATCAGTGAACAGGGTAACACTGAAGCTTTCTTT
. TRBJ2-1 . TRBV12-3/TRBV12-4 CASTEGNEQFF TGTGCCAGCACCGAGGGAAATGAGCAGTTCTTC
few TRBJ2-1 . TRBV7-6 CASRGGIGNEQFF TGTGCCAGCAGAGGCGGGATAGGCAATGAGCAGTTCTTC
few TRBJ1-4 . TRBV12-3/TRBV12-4 CASSRGGGPVTNEKLFF TGTGCCAGCAGCCGTGGAGGGGGGCCGGTAACTAATGAAAAACTGTTTTTT
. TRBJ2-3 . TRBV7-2 CASSSQSHTQYF TGTGCCAGCAGCTCCCAAAGTCATACGCAGTATTTT
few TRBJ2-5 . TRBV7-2 CASSFVLAVETQYF TGTGCCAGCAGCTTCGTGCTGGCGGTAGAGACCCAGTACTTC
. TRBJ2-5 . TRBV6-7 CASATPGQGGETQYF TGTGCCAGCGCTACCCCGGGGCAGGGCGGCGAGACCCAGTACTTC
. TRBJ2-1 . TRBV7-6 CASSPRLNEQFF TGTGCCAGCAGCCCCCGACTAAATGAGCAGTTCTTC
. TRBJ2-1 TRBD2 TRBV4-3 CASSQHQSGRTFDEQFF TGCGCCAGCAGCCAACATCAAAGCGGGAGGACATTTGATGAGCAGTTCTTC
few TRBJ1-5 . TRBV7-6 CASSGDAGRPQHF TGTGCCAGCAGCGGGGACGCCGGGAGGCCCCAGCATTTT
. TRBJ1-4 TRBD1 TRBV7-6 CASSLVRGREKLFF TGTGCCAGCAGCTTAGTAAGGGGGCGTGAAAAACTGTTTTTT
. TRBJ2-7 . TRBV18 CASSPSQQYEQYF TGTGCCAGCTCACCATCGCAGCAGTACGAGCAGTACTTC
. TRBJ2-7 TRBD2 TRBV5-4 CASSFKIPGTSGYEQYF TGTGCCAGCAGCTTCAAAATCCCCGGGACTAGCGGTTACGAGCAGTACTTC
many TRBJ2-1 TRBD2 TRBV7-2 CASSLAARGLARENEQFF TGTGCCAGCAGCTTAGCAGCTCGGGGACTAGCGAGGGAAAATGAGCAGTTCTTC
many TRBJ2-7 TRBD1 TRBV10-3 CATTPGTDPFYEQYF TGTGCCACGACTCCCGGGACAGACCCTTTCTACGAGCAGTACTTC
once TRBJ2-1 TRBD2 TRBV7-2 CASSLVWTSEDRSSYNEQFF TGTGCCAGCAGCTTAGTGTGGACTAGCGAGGACCGAAGCTCCTACAATGAGCAGTTCTTC
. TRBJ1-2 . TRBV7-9 CASSPPGGYNYGYTF TGTGCCAGCAGCCCCCCGGGAGGGTATAACTATGGCTACACCTTC
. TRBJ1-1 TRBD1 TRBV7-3 CASSNSLDRVTEAFF TGTGCCAGCAGCAATAGCCTTGACAGGGTCACTGAAGCTTTCTTT
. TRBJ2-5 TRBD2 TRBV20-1 CSAIEVAGGDETQYF TGCAGTGCAATAGAGGTAGCGGGAGGGGACGAGACCCAGTACTTC